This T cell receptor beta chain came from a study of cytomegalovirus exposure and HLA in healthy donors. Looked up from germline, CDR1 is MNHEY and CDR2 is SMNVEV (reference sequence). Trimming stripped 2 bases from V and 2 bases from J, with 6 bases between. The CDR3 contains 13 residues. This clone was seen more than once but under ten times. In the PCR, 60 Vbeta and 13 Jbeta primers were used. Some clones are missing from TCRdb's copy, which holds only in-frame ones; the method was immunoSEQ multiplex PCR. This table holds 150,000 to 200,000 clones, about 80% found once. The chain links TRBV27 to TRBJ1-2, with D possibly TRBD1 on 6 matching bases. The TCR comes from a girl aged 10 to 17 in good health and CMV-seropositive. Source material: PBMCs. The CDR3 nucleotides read TGTGCCAGCAGTTTAGGGACAAACTATGGCTACACCTTC. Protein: CASSLGTNYGYTF.